The rows below give T cell receptor beta chains drawn from one sample of a study of blood T cell repertoires in COVID-19. Clones were read by immunoSEQ multiplex PCR, and TCRdb kept only the in-frame ones, dropping some. The sample has 99,000 or so clones; approximately 88% are singletons. Sequences were obtained from peripheral blood. The receptors come from a human donor in a cohort sampled during active COVID-19. The CDR3 runs from the conserved cysteine through the conserved F or W. A D gene is named only where the DNA matches it firmly. The size field is filled for only some rows; it gives once, few, many or a size class.

.	TRBJ1-5	TRBV28	.	TGTGCCAGCAGTAGGGGTTACAGCAATCAGCCCCAGCATTTT	CASSRGYSNQPQHF
.	TRBJ1-4	TRBV20-1	.	TGCAGTGCTTTGGGGAGAGAAAAACTGTTTTTT	CSALGREKLFF
.	TRBJ2-5	TRBV5-4	.	TGTGCCAGCAGCTTACAGGGAGAGACCCAGTACTTC	CASSLQGETQYF
.	TRBJ1-6	TRBV6-5	.	TGTGCCAGTAAGGGGCCCTCTTATTCACCCCTCCACTTT	CASKGPSYSPLHF
.	TRBJ2-3	TRBV10-3	.	TGTGCCACCAGGACTTACAATGACGCCGATACGCAGTATTTT	CATRTYNDADTQYF
.	TRBJ2-5	TRBV9	TRBD1	TGTGCCAGCAGCCCGACTCCCCGGGACAGGGGAGAGACCCAGTACTTC	CASSPTPRDRGETQYF
.	TRBJ1-2	TRBV27	.	TGTGCCAGCAGTCCAAGACAGGATCTCTATGGCTACACCTTC	CASSPRQDLYGYTF
.	TRBJ2-5	TRBV4-2	.	TGTGCCAGCAGCCAAGTGGACAGAGGGGTCGAGACCCAGTACTTC	CASSQVDRGVETQYF
.	TRBJ2-1	TRBV24-1	TRBD2	TGTGCCACCAGTGAAGCGGGGGGGCCAATCGAGCAGTTCTTC	CATSEAGGPIEQFF
.	TRBJ2-6	TRBV19	TRBD2	TGTGCCAGTGGGGAGGGGACCCCTGGGGCCAACGTCCTGACTTTC	CASGEGTPGANVLTF
few	TRBJ1-6	TRBV6-2/TRBV6-3	.	TGTGCCAGCAGCCCTAAGGGAGACTCCTATAATTCACCCCTCCACTTT	CASSPKGDSYNSPLHF
.	TRBJ2-4	TRBV18	.	TGTGCCAGCTCGACGACAGTAGCCAAAAACATTCAGTACTTC	CASSTTVAKNIQYF
.	TRBJ2-2	TRBV15	TRBD2	TGTGCCACCAGCAGAGAGCTAGCGGGGGTGGGCACCGGGGAGCTGTTTTTT	CATSRELAGVGTGELFF
.	TRBJ1-2	TRBV6-1	TRBD1	TGTGCCAGCAGTGAAGCCGACAGGGCAAACTATGGCTACACCTTC	CASSEADRANYGYTF
once	TRBJ1-1	TRBV29-1	.	TGCAGCGTTGAAGCATATGAATCACCAGGGGTTTTCTTT	CSVEAYESPGVFF
.	TRBJ2-5	TRBV23-1	.	TGCGCCAGCCGGGGGGGGGACAGACCGAAGGGGCTCCAAGAGACCCAGTACTTC	CASRGGDRPKGLQETQYF
.	TRBJ2-1	TRBV11-3	TRBD1	TGTGCCAGCAGCTCCTCCCCGGGACAGATCTACAATGAGCAGTTCTTC	CASSSSPGQIYNEQFF
.	TRBJ2-3	TRBV6-5	TRBD1	TGTGCCAGCAGTTACCGGACAGGGGGAGGAGATACGCAGTATTTT	CASSYRTGGGDTQYF
.	TRBJ2-5	TRBV28	.	TGTGCCAGCAGCCACCCCGGCCAGGGTGAAGAGACCCAGTACTTC	CASSHPGQGEETQYF
once	TRBJ2-7	TRBV5-4	.	TGTGCCAGCAGCTTGGAACAGGGCTCCTACGAGCAGTACTTC	CASSLEQGSYEQYF
.	TRBJ2-7	TRBV27	TRBD1	TGTGCCAGCGGGACAGGGGGCCGCTACGAGCAGTACTTC	CASGTGGRYEQYF
.	TRBJ2-2	TRBV5-6	TRBD2	TGTGCCAGCAGCTTGGGACTAGCGGTCACCGGGGAGCTGTTTTTT	CASSLGLAVTGELFF
.	TRBJ1-2	TRBV28	.	TGTGCCACCGCGGTGTTGCGGGGCTACACCTTC	CATAVLRGYTF
.	TRBJ2-4	TRBV7-6	TRBD1	TGTGCCAGCAGCTTAGGCAGGGGGAAAAACATTCAGTACTTC	CASSLGRGKNIQYF
once	TRBJ1-2	TRBV4-3	TRBD1	TGCGCCAGCAGCCAGGGGACAGGGGGCTATGGCTACACCTTC	CASSQGTGGYGYTF
once	TRBJ1-6	TRBV4-1	.	TGCGCCAGCAGCCAAGAGGGCAGGGGATCACCCCTCCACTTT	CASSQEGRGSPLHF
.	TRBJ1-3	TRBV6-5	.	TGTGCCAGCAGTTTTGTCCAGGGGACTGGAAACACCATATATTTT	CASSFVQGTGNTIYF
.	TRBJ2-5	TRBV18	.	TGTGCCAGCTCACCACCGATGACCGGCGGATCAGGGGCCCAGTACTTC	CASSPPMTGGSGAQYF
.	TRBJ1-2	TRBV5-8	TRBD1	TGTGCCAGCAGCTTGGGACTAACTGCGACCGGGACAGGTGGGGATGGCTACACCTTC	CASSLGLTATGTGGDGYTF
.	TRBJ1-5	TRBV7-7	TRBD1	TGTGCTAGCAGCAGGACAGGTTACAATCAGCCCCAGCATTTT	CASSRTGYNQPQHF
once	TRBJ2-7	TRBV5-1	TRBD2	TGCGCCAGCAGCCCGACTAGCGCGTACGAGCAGTACTTC	CASSPTSAYEQYF
once	TRBJ2-1	TRBV7-8	.	TGTGCCAGCAGCTCCGGTACGACTAGTTCCCATGAGCAGTTCTTC	CASSSGTTSSHEQFF
.	TRBJ2-1	TRBV6-1	.	TGTGCCAGCAGTGAACAGGGGGGAGGAGCCTCTCACAATGAGCAGTTCTTC	CASSEQGGGASHNEQFF
.	TRBJ1-3	TRBV29-1	.	TGCAGCGCCTACCTACAGGGATTGTCTGGAAACACCATATATTTT	CSAYLQGLSGNTIYF
.	TRBJ1-1	TRBV7-9	.	TGTGCCAGCAGCTTAGCAGACTTTGGGTTCACTGAAGCTTTCTTT	CASSLADFGFTEAFF
.	TRBJ1-1	TRBV3-1/TRBV3-2	.	TGTGCCAGCGGGGGGGACATGAACACTGAAGCTTTCTTT	CASGGDMNTEAFF
.	TRBJ1-1	TRBV28	TRBD1	TGTGCCAGCGGGGGGCCGGGACAGGGGAGCACTGAAGCTTTCTTT	CASGGPGQGSTEAFF
.	TRBJ2-5	TRBV5-1	.	TGCGCCAGCAGCTTTGAGGCTGTGGAGACCCAGTACTTC	CASSFEAVETQYF
.	TRBJ2-7	TRBV4-1	TRBD2	TGCGCCAGCAGCCAAGATCCCGGGACTAGCGGGAGGGCTTCCGAGCAGTACTTC	CASSQDPGTSGRASEQYF
few	TRBJ2-7	TRBV10-2	.	TGCGCCAGCAGCCTACAGGTTACCTACGAGCAGTACTTC	CASSLQVTYEQYF
.	TRBJ2-1	TRBV12-3/TRBV12-4	TRBD2	TGTGCCAGCAAGCTAGCGGGGGGCAATGAGCAGTTCTTC	CASKLAGGNEQFF